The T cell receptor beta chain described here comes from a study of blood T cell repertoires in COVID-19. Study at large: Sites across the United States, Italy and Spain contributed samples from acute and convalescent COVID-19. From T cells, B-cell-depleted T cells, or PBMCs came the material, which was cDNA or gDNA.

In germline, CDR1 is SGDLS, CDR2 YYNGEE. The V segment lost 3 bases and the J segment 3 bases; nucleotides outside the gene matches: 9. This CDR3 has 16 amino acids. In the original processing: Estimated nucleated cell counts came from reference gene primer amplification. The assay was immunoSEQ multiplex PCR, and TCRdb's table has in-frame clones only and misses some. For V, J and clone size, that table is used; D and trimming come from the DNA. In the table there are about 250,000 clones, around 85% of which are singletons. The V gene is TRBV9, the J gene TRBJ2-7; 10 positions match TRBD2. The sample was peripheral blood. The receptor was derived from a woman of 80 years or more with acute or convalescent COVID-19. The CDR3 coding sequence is TGTGCCAGCAGCGCGCAAGCGGGGGGGAGTTTCTACGAGCAGTACTTC. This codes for CASSAQAGGSFYEQYF.